The source of this T cell receptor (beta chain) is a study of T-cell reconstitution after alpha-beta-depleted transplantation in children. Study-wide points: Alpha-beta T cells present about two months after transplant were reported to originate from several hundred expanded graft clones. After one year, T-cell counts and TCRbeta diversity mostly came from new T cells.

The V end was cut by 1 base, the J end by 2 bases, with 14 bases between. Germline V gene sequence: CDR1 SGHRS, CDR2 YFSETQ. The CDR3 length is 16 residues. Unique molecular identifiers were incorporated when the TCRbeta library was constructed. Each CDR3 protein is one row after TCRdb ran MiXCR on the PCR reads. The sample contains hundreds of thousands of distinct CDR3 sequences, about 25% of which appear only once. The sample holds many counts of this clonotype. What it recognizes is unknown. This sequence originates from a girl aged 2 to 9 with Fanconi anemia, due to receive a stem cell transplant. Sequenced material: PBMCs, taken before TCRalphabeta/CD19-depleted stem cell transplant. The chain combines TRBV5-1 with TRBJ2-3; TRBD1 might be the D (5 bases). The CDR3 protein is CASSLRPDSYTDTQYF. CDR3 sequence (DNA): TGCGCCAGCAGCTTGAGGCCAGACAGCTACACAGATACGCAGTATTTT.